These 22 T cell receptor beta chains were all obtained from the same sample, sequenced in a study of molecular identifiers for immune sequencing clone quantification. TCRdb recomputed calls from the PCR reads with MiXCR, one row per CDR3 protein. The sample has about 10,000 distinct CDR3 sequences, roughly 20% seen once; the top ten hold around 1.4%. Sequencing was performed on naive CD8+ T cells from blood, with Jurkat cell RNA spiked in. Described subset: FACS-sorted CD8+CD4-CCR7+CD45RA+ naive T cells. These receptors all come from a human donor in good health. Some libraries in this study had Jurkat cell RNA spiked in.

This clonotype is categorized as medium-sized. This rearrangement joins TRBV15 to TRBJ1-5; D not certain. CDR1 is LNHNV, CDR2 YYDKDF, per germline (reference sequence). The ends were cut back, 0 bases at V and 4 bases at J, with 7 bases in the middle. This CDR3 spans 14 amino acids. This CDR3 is CATSRDLGNQPQHF. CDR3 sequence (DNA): TGTGCCACCAGCAGAGATTTAGGGAATCAGCCCCAGCATTTT. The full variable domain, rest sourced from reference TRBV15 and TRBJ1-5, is DAMVIQNPRYQVTQFGKPVTLSCSQTLNHNVMYWYQQKSSQAPKLLFHYYDKDFNNEADTPDNFQSRRPNTSFCFLDIRSPGLGDTAMYLCATSRDLGNQPQHFGDGTRLSIL.

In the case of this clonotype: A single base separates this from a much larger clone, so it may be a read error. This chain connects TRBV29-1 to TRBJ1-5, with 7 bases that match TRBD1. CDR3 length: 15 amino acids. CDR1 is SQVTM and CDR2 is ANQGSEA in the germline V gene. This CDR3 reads CSVELQGDSYQPQHF. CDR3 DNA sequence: TGCAGCGTTGAGCTCCAGGGGGATAGCTATCAGCCCCAGCATTTT. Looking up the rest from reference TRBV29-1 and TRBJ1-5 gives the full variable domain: SAVISQKPSRDICQRGTSLTIQCQVDSQVTMMFWYRQQPGQSLTLIATANQGSEATYESGFVIDKFPISRPNLTFSTLTVSNMSPEDSSIYLCSVELQGDSYQPQHFGDGTRLSIL.

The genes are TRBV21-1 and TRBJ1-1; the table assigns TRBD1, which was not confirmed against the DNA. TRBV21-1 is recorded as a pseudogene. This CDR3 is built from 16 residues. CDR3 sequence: CASSFPGTGVRTEAFF. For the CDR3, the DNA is TGTGCCAGCAGCTTTCCGGGGACAGGGGTACGGACTGAAGCTTTCTTT.

The CDR3 DNA reads TGCAGCGTTGGGGTTCAGTCCTCCTACGAGCAGTACTTC. Its protein product is CSVGVQSSYEQYF. J is TRBJ2-7 and V is TRBV29-1; D is undetermined. The CDR3 is 13 residues long. V dropped 4 bases and J dropped 0 bases, with 10 bases sitting between them. Germline CDR1 SQVTM, CDR2 ANQGSEA.

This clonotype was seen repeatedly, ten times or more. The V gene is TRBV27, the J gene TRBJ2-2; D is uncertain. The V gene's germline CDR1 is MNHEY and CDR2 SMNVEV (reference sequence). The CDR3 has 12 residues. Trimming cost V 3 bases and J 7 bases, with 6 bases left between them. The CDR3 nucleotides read TGTGCCAGCAGTTTCTTGGGCGGGGAGCTGTTTTTT. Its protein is CASSFLGGELFF.

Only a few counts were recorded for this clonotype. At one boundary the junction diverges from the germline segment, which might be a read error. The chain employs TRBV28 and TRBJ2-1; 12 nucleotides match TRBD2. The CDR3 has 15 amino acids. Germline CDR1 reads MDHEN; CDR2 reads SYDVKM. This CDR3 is CASSFGTSGFDERFF. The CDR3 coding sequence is TGTGCCAGCAGTTTTGGGACTAGCGGGTTCGATGAGCGGTTCTTC.

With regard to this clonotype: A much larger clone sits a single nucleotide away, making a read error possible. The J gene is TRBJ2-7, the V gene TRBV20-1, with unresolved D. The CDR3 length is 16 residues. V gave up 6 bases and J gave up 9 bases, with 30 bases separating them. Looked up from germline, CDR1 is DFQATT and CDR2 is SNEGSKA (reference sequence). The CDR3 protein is CSARPIWADSLDAQYF. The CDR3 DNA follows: TGCAGTGCGAGACCCATTTGGGCCGACTCCCTCGACGCGCAGTACTTC.

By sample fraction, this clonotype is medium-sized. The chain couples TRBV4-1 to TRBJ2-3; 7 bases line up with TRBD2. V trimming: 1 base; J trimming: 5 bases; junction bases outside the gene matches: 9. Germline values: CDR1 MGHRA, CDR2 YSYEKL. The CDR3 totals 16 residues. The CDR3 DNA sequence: TGCGCCAGCAGCCAAGGGGGAGGGGCCCGTCGAGATACGCAGTATTTT. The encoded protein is CASSQGGGARRDTQYF.

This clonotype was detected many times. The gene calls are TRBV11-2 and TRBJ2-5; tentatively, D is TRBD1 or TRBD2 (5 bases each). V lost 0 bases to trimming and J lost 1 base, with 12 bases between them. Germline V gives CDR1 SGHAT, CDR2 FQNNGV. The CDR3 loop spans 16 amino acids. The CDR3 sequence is CASSLEWPGTQETQYF. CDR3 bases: TGTGCCAGCAGCTTAGAATGGCCAGGGACCCAAGAGACCCAGTACTTC.

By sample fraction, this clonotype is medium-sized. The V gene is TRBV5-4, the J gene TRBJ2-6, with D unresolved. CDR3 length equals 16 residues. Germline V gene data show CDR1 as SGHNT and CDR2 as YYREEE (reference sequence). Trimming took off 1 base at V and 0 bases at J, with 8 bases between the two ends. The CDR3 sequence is CASSLKESSGANVLTF. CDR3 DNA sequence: TGTGCCAGCAGCTTGAAGGAGAGCTCTGGGGCCAACGTCCTGACTTTC.

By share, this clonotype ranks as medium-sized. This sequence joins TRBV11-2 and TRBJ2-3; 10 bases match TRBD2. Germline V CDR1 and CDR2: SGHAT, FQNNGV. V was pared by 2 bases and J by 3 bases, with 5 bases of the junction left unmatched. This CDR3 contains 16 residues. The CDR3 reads CASSLPASGSTDTQYF. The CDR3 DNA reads TGTGCCAGCAGCTTACCGGCTAGCGGGAGTACAGATACGCAGTATTTT.

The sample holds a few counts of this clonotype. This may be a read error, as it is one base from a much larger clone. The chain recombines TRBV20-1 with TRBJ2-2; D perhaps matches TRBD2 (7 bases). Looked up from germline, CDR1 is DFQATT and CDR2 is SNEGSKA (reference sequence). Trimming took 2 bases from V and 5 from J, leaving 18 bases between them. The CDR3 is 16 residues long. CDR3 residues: CSARMGRGPWTGELFF. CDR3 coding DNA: TGCAGTGCTAGAATGGGGCGGGGGCCGTGGACCGGGGAGCTGTTTTTT.

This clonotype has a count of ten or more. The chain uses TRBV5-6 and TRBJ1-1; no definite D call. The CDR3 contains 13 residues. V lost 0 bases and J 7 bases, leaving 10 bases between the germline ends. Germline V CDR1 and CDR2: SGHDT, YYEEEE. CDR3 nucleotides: TGTGCCAGCAGCTTGGGGATGGTTGGTGAAGCTTTCTTT. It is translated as CASSLGMVGEAFF.

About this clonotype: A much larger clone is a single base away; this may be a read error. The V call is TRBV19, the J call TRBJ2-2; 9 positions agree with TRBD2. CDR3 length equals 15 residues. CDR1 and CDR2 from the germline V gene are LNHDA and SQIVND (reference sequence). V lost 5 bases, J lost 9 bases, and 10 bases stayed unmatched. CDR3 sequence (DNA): TGTGCCAGTAGTTCCGCGGGGGGGAGGACCAGGGAGCTGTTTTTT. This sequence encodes CASSSAGGRTRELFF.

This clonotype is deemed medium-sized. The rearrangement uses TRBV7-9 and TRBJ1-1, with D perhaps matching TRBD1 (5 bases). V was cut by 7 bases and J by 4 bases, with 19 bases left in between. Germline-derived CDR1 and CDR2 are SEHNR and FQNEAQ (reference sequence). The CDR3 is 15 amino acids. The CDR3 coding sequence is TGTGCCAGCACCGATGGGGGACGAGGTGTCACTGAAGCTTTCTTT. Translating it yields CASTDGGRGVTEAFF. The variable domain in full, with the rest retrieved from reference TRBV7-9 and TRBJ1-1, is DTGVSQNPRHKITKRGQNVTFRCDPISEHNRLYWYRQTLGQGPEFLTYFQNEAQLEKSRLLSDRFSAERPKGSFSTLEIQRTEQGDSAMYLCASTDGGRGVTEAFFGQGTRLTVV.

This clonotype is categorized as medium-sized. DNA of the CDR3: TGTGCCAGCAGCTTAGCGGGAGGAGCGGGAGTCGGCACCGGGGAGCTGTTTTTT. Translating gives CASSLAGGAGVGTGELFF. J is TRBJ2-2 and V is TRBV7-2, with 8 bases matching TRBD2. The CDR3 runs 18 residues. CDR1 SGHTA and CDR2 FQGNSA come from the germline V gene. J lost 4 bases, V lost 0 bases, and 10 bases had no gene match.

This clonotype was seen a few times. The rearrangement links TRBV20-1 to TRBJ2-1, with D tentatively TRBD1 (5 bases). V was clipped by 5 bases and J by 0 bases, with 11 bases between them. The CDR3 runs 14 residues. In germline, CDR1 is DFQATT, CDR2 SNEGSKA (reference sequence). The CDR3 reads CSASDSSSYNEQFF. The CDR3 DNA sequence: TGCAGTGCTTCTGACAGCAGCTCCTACAATGAGCAGTTCTTC.

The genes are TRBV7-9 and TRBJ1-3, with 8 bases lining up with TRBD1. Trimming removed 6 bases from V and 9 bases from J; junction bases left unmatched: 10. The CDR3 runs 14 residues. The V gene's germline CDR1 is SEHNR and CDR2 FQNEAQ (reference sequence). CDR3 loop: CASRPGQALGTIYF. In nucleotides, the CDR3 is TGTGCCAGCAGACCGGGACAGGCCCTCGGCACCATATATTTT.

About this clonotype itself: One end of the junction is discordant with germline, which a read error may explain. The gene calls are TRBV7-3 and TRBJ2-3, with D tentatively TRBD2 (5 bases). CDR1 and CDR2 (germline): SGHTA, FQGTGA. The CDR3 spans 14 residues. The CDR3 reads CASSFRLKTDTQYF. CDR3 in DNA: TGTGCCAGCAGCTTTAGACTAAAAACAGATACCCAGTATTTT.

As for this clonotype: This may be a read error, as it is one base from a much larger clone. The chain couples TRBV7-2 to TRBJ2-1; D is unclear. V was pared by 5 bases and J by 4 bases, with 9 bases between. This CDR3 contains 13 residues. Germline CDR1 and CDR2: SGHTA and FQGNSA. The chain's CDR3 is CASSPRRYNEQFF. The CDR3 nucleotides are TGTGCCAGCAGCCCCAGGCGGTACAATGAGCAGTTCTTC.

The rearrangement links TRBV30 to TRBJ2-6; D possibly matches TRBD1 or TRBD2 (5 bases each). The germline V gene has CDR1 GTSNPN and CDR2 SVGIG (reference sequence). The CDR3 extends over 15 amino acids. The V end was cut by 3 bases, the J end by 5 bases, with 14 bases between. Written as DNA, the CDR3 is TGTGCCTGGAGGTTGGGGGTATCTTGGGCCAACGTCCTGACTTTC. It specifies CAWRLGVSWANVLTF.

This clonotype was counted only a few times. The CDR3 reads CASRPGGTNVLTF. CDR3 coding DNA: TGTGCCAGCAGACCCGGGGGGACCAACGTCCTGACTTTC. V usage is TRBV7-9 and J usage is TRBJ2-6, with 7 positions matching TRBD2. V lost 6 bases, J lost 8 bases, and 4 bases stayed unmatched. The CDR3 loop spans 13 amino acids. Per germline, CDR1 SEHNR and CDR2 FQNEAQ (reference sequence). Filled out from reference TRBV7-9 and TRBJ2-6, the complete variable domain reads DTGVSQNPRHKITKRGQNVTFRCDPISEHNRLYWYRQTLGQGPEFLTYFQNEAQLEKSRLLSDRFSAERPKGSFSTLEIQRTEQGDSAMYLCASRPGGTNVLTFGAGSRLTVL.